Listed below are T cell receptor beta chains from one sample, sequenced in a study of blood T cell repertoires in COVID-19. Assay used: immunoSEQ multiplex PCR; TCRdb lists only in-frame clones, some missing. The sample lists some 250,000 clones, around 81% occurring once. Sequencing was performed on peripheral blood. The receptors stem from a woman in her fifties or sixties with active or convalescent COVID-19. Both conserved end residues are part of each CDR3. The order of the fields is CDR3 length, V gene, J gene, CDR3 protein.

>20|TRBV9|TRBJ1-3
CASSVGGGTGGFDSGNTIYF
>13|TRBV12-3/TRBV12-4|TRBJ1-1
CASSFGGNTEAFF
>14|TRBV7-9|TRBJ2-1
CASTLSGGATEQFF
>16|TRBV29-1|TRBJ1-2
CSVTGQATSSNYGYTF
>12|TRBV27|TRBJ2-1
CASSIPGGEQFF
>16|TRBV7-2|TRBJ1-1
CASRRFGQGADTEAFF
>16|TRBV27|TRBJ2-1
CASSPDSSGSYNEQFF
>17|TRBV5-3|TRBJ2-5
CARSPDLGGGGGGTQYF
>13|TRBV20-1|TRBJ1-2
CSASGQSNYGYTF
>15|TRBV15|TRBJ1-4
CATSRPTGGQEKLFF
>14|TRBV6-1|TRBJ2-7
CASSETGGAYEQYF
>12|TRBV29-1|TRBJ2-4
CSVRQGDNIQYF
>16|TRBV7-8|TRBJ2-7
CASSFVGTGAYYEQYF
>12|TRBV6-6|TRBJ2-1
CASTEFPDSQFF
>16|TRBV6-2/TRBV6-3|TRBJ1-2
CASSSLRTGINYGYTF
>13|TRBV4-2|TRBJ1-2
CASSQDRVYGYTF
>18|TRBV5-1|TRBJ2-6
CASSWTGQGSSGANVLTF
>14|TRBV11-2|TRBJ1-4
CASSLELQYEKLFF
>14|TRBV6-6|TRBJ1-2
CASSPGTGGYGYTF
>16|TRBV3-1/TRBV3-2|TRBJ2-3
CASSPWDRGSTDTQYF
>15|TRBV29-1|TRBJ2-7
CSVEDAWGDSYEQYF
>16|TRBV7-2|TRBJ1-3
CASSLGGSESGNTIYF
>14|TRBV3-1/TRBV3-2|TRBJ2-2
CASSQDLNTGELFF
>16|TRBV29-1|TRBJ2-6
CSPEEALQGSSNVLTF
>16|TRBV15|TRBJ2-1
CATSRDPFSRDNEQFF
>15|TRBV6-5|TRBJ1-2
CASSFRGNPNYGYTF
>15|TRBV19|TRBJ2-3
CASSTLGGATDTQYF
>11|TRBV5-1|TRBJ2-2
CASSFGGELFF
>15|TRBV5-1|TRBJ2-4
CASNFGGDRVDIQYF